The clone carrying this T cell receptor beta chain showed up just once. This record comes from a study of CD8+CD57+ T cells in acquired aplastic anemia. Patients selected for sequencing had displayed CD8+CD57+ cell expansion by flow cytometry. Among the patients, none had received any therapy at the time of blood sampling. Trimming cost V 5 bases and J 9 bases, with 17 bases left between them. The CDR3 spans 15 residues. In germline, CDR1 is SNHLY, CDR2 FYNNEI. Genomic DNA acted as the template from which TCR beta VDJ combination and CDR3 sequence profiling were carried out. One entry per CDR3 protein, called by TCRdb with MiXCR from the reads. Of about 95,000 distinct CDR3 sequences listed, about 63% are singletons.

This clonotype originated in a human donor with aplastic anemia. Sequencing was performed on sorted CD4+, CD8+, or CD8+CD57+ T cells (not recorded which) from PBMCs. J is TRBJ1-6 and V is TRBV2; a weak D match, TRBD1 (5 bases). The CDR3 nucleotides read TGTGCCAGCAGTAGTCTGGACATATCGGTTTCACCCCTCCACTTT. It yields the protein CASSSLDISVSPLHF.